A single T cell receptor beta chain is shown here with its context. What it binds is not known. This specimen belongs to a study of OX40 agonist ivuxolimab in advanced cancers. Whole-study context: Intravenous ivuxolimab was administered to patients every 2 weeks at 0.01 to 10 mg/kg. Study results and limitations: Some nonresponders additionally presented with little normalized T-cell clonal expansion.

V lost 5 bases and J lost 8; bases outside the gene matches: 11. This CDR3 has 15 residues. Germline assignment: CDR1 LNHDA and CDR2 SQIVND (reference sequence). TCRdb keeps only in-frame clones here, not all; method: immunoSEQ multiplex PCR. The table has about 110,000 clones, 75% to 95% seen once. V and J are TRBV19 and TRBJ2-1; 8 bases map to TRBD2. This sequence originates from an adult with an advanced solid tumor such as melanoma, head and neck, liver or kidney cancer. Sequenced material: CD4+ or CD8+ T cells sorted from blood, taken in a trial of the OX40 agonist ivuxolimab. The CDR3 protein is CASSSRIAGWHEQFF. The CDR3, as DNA: TGTGCCAGTAGTTCCAGGATAGCGGGGTGGCATGAGCAGTTCTTC.